One and the same sample provided the 12 T cell receptor beta chains below, sequenced in a study of T cell responses to AZD1222 COVID-19 vaccine. Clones were read by immunoSEQ multiplex PCR, and TCRdb kept only the in-frame ones, dropping some. The data hold roughly 93,000 clones, with roughly 89% observed a single time. The starting material was peripheral blood, obtained on day 0 of MenACWY control vaccination. The source is an adult in good health.

This sequence joins TRBV5-1 and TRBJ1-1; D is unclear. Trimming left V 2 bases short and J 1 base short, with 9 bases between. Germline lookup yields CDR1 SGHRS and CDR2 YFSETQ. The CDR3 spans 14 residues. The CDR3 reads CASSFESANTEAFF. CDR3 sequence (DNA): TGCGCCAGCAGCTTTGAAAGCGCGAACACTGAAGCTTTCTTT.

J is TRBJ2-3 and V is TRBV28, with D perhaps matching TRBD2 (6 bases). Germline V gene data show CDR1 as MDHEN and CDR2 as SYDVKM. V was shortened by 10 bases and J by 4 bases, with 27 bases between the two germline ends. This CDR3 is 17 amino acids long. The CDR3 nucleotides are TGTGCCACCACTCCCTTAGGCGGGGCAGGGCATGCAGATACGCAGTATTTT. Translation gives CATTPLGGAGHADTQYF.

CDR3 residues: CSSWTDNYGYTF. The CDR3 DNA follows: TGCAGCAGTTGGACAGATAACTATGGCTACACCTTC. The rearrangement uses TRBV29-1 and TRBJ1-2; maybe TRBD1 (6 bases). V lost 8 bases to trimming and J lost 1 base, with 11 bases between them. The germline V gene has CDR1 SQVTM and CDR2 ANQGSEA. This CDR3 is built from 12 residues.

The rearrangement uses TRBV27 and TRBJ2-7; 8 bases agree with TRBD1. This CDR3 is 15 amino acids long. Unmatched junction bases numbered 10, after V lost 7 bases and J lost 2 bases. Germline CDR1 is MNHEY and CDR2 is SMNVEV (reference sequence). The CDR3 here is CASKPFPGQAYEQYF. The DNA for the CDR3 is TGTGCCAGCAAACCATTCCCGGGACAGGCCTACGAGCAGTACTTC.

In nucleotides, the CDR3 is TGTGCCAGCAGCTTAGCAGGGCTTAGCAATCAGCCCCAGCATTTT. Protein: CASSLAGLSNQPQHF. This chain joins TRBV7-2 and TRBJ1-5; D not resolved. This CDR3 has 15 amino acids. The V end lost 0 bases, the J end lost 0 bases, and 6 bases lay between the germline ends. Germline V gene data show CDR1 as SGHTA and CDR2 as FQGNSA.

This clone is medium-sized (0.01 to 0.1%) by share. The chain links TRBV2 to TRBJ2-1, with D possibly TRBD2 on 7 matching bases. In germline, CDR1 is SNHLY, CDR2 FYNNEI. This CDR3 has 15 amino acids. The ends were cut back, 6 bases at V and 4 bases at J, with 16 bases in the middle. In DNA form, the CDR3 reads TGTGCCAGCAGCCAGGGGCGGGGGCCGTACAATGAGCAGTTCTTC. Protein sequence: CASSQGRGPYNEQFF. The full variable domain, completed using reference TRBV2 and TRBJ2-1, is EPEVTQTPSHQVTQMGQEVILRCVPISNHLYFYWYRQILGQKVEFLVSFYNNEISEKSEIFDDQFSVERPDGSNFTLKIRSTKLEDSAMYFCASSQGRGPYNEQFFGPGTRLTVL.

The chain is built from TRBV6-5 and TRBJ2-1; 8 nucleotides align to TRBD2. From germline, CDR1 is MNHEY and CDR2 SVGAGI. This CDR3 has 13 amino acids. After removal of 6 bases from V and 9 bases from J, the junction contained 7 bases not matched to a gene. The CDR3 here is CASSLGLVVEQFF. In nucleotides, the CDR3 is TGTGCCAGCAGCCTGGGACTAGTTGTTGAGCAGTTCTTC.

This chain links TRBV21-1 with TRBJ1-1. TRBV21-1 is noted as a pseudogene. The CDR3 runs to 13 residues. The CDR3 DNA reads as TGTGCCAGCCGAGGCGCAGAGGCCACTGAAGCTTTCTTT. Its translation: CASRGAEATEAFF.

The V gene is TRBV12-5, the J gene TRBJ2-1, with D maybe TRBD1 (5 bases). The V end was cut by 6 bases, the J end by 5 bases, with 11 bases between. The CDR3 runs 13 residues. Germline lookup yields CDR1 LGHNT and CDR2 FRNRAP. CDR3 in amino acids: CASGSDTNNEQFF. CDR3 DNA: TGTGCTAGTGGCTCGGACACCAACAATGAGCAGTTCTTC. Supplemented by reference TRBV12-5 and TRBJ2-1, the full variable domain reads DARVTQTPRHKVTEMGQEVTMRCQPILGHNTVFWYRQTMMQGLELLAYFRNRAPLDDSGMPKDRFSAEMPDATLATLKIQPSEPRDSAVYFCASGSDTNNEQFFGPGTRLTVL.

The chain links TRBV7-2 to TRBJ2-4, with D unresolved. Germline V gene data show CDR1 as SGHTA and CDR2 as FQGNSA. This CDR3 has 16 amino acids. V lost 5 bases and J lost 0, with 14 bases in between. The CDR3 spells CASSQIPTLAKNIQYF. In DNA, the CDR3 is TGTGCCAGCAGCCAGATACCAACTTTAGCCAAAAACATTCAGTACTTC.

In this sample, this clone turned up once. The chain carries TRBV19 and TRBJ1-3; the match to TRBD1 covers 10 bases. J was trimmed by 7 bases and V by 7 bases; bases with no gene match: 4. The CDR3 is made up of 13 amino acids. Germline-derived CDR1 and CDR2 are LNHDA and SQIVND (reference sequence). The CDR3 DNA follows: TGTGCCAGTACTCCGGGACAGGGGAACACCATATATTTT. Protein: CASTPGQGNTIYF. Based on the CDR3 plus reference TRBV19 and TRBJ1-3, the full variable domain is DGGITQSPKYLFRKEGQNVTLSCEQNLNHDAMYWYRQDPGQGLRLIYYSQIVNDFQKGDIAEGYSVSREKKESFPLTVTSAQKNPTAFYLCASTPGQGNTIYFGEGSWLTVV.

V and J are TRBV19 and TRBJ1-1, with a tentative D call TRBD1 (5 bases). The CDR3 is made up of 13 amino acids. Trimming removed 7 bases at V and 6 bases at J, with 15 bases between. The germline V gene encodes CDR1 LNHDA and CDR2 SQIVND (reference sequence). CDR3 loop: CASTPVRGAEAFF. For the CDR3, the DNA is TGTGCCAGTACCCCTGTCCGGGGGGCTGAAGCTTTCTTT. Full variable domain (outside the CDR3, taken from reference TRBV19 and TRBJ1-1): DGGITQSPKYLFRKEGQNVTLSCEQNLNHDAMYWYRQDPGQGLRLIYYSQIVNDFQKGDIAEGYSVSREKKESFPLTVTSAQKNPTAFYLCASTPVRGAEAFFGQGTRLTVV.